Detailed here is one T cell receptor (beta chain). Its antigen remains unidentified. The data originate from a study of CXCR3-negative and CXCR3-positive naive CD8 T cells. Findings and caveats of the study: Hydrophobicity of TRB CDR3s was greater in CXCR3-positive naive cells than in CXCR3-negative naive cells.

Germline V CDR1 and CDR2: LGHNA, YSLEER. This CDR3 is built from 15 residues. Each TRB cDNA library was prepared by 5' RACE (with UMI labels). TCRdb reprocessed the 5' RACE reads, keeping one entry per CDR3 protein, no DNA. The sample holds tens of thousands of distinct CDR3 sequences. The sequence derives from a human donor in good health. Some clones in this sample may be carry-over from other donors' samples. Sample: naive CXCR3+ CD8+ T cells from blood. Subset: CD45RO-CCR7+CD27+CD95- naive CD8+ T cells expressing CXCR3 (TNR3+). The chain uses TRBV4-3 and TRBJ1-2; TCRdb returns TRBD1, unconfirmable since there is no DNA. The CDR3: CASSQSRTGGDGYTF.